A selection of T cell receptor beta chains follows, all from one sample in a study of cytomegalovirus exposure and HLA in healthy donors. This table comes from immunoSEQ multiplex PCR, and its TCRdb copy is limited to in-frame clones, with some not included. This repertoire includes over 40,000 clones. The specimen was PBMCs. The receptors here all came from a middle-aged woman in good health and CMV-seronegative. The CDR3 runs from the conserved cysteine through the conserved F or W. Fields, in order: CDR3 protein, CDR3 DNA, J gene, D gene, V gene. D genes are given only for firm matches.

CDR3 protein: CASSVGTGAPYEQYF; CDR3 DNA: TGTGCCAGCAGCGTAGGGACAGGGGCACCCTACGAGCAGTACTTC; J gene: TRBJ2-7; D gene: TRBD1; V gene: TRBV9
CDR3 protein: CASSLSGSEDTQYF; CDR3 DNA: TGTGCCAGCAGCTTGAGCGGGAGTGAGGATACGCAGTATTTT; J gene: TRBJ2-3; D gene: TRBD2; V gene: TRBV7-2
CDR3 protein: CASSVGDSPLYF; CDR3 DNA: TGTGCCAGCAGCGTTGGGGACAGCCCACTGTACTTC; J gene: TRBJ2-5; D gene: TRBD1; V gene: TRBV2
CDR3 protein: CASSLAGTGRAKNIQYF; CDR3 DNA: TGTGCCAGCAGCTTAGCGGGGACAGGAAGGGCCAAAAACATTCAGTACTTC; J gene: TRBJ2-4; D gene: TRBD1; V gene: TRBV7-2
CDR3 protein: CASSIKGGGTDQPQHF; CDR3 DNA: TGTGCCAGTAGTATAAAGGGCGGCGGGACGGATCAGCCCCAGCATTTT; J gene: TRBJ1-5; D gene: -; V gene: TRBV19
CDR3 protein: CASSGFAGYGGEGYTF; CDR3 DNA: TGTGCCAGTAGTGGTTTTGCCGGTTACGGGGGAGAGGGCTACACCTTC; J gene: TRBJ1-2; D gene: -; V gene: TRBV19
CDR3 protein: CAWSAQIQETQYF; CDR3 DNA: TGTGCCTGGAGTGCACAGATCCAAGAGACCCAGTACTTC; J gene: TRBJ2-5; D gene: -; V gene: TRBV30
CDR3 protein: CASSPGTGVRNTEAFF; CDR3 DNA: TGCGCCAGCAGCCCCGGGACAGGGGTAAGAAACACTGAAGCTTTCTTT; J gene: TRBJ1-1; D gene: TRBD1; V gene: TRBV5-1
CDR3 protein: CAWSVAAGRQPQHF; CDR3 DNA: TGTGCCTGGAGTGTAGCCGCAGGGAGGCAGCCCCAGCATTTT; J gene: TRBJ1-5; D gene: -; V gene: TRBV30
CDR3 protein: CASLPVGSPLHF; CDR3 DNA: TGTGCCAGCCTCCCAGTTGGTTCACCCCTCCACTTT; J gene: TRBJ1-6; D gene: -; V gene: TRBV28
CDR3 protein: CASSLGTSGLTDTQYF; CDR3 DNA: TGCGCCAGCAGCTTGGGGACTAGCGGTCTCACAGATACGCAGTATTTT; J gene: TRBJ2-3; D gene: TRBD2; V gene: TRBV5-1
CDR3 protein: CSVGRSRTEAFF; CDR3 DNA: TGCAGCGTTGGAAGATCGAGAACTGAAGCTTTCTTT; J gene: TRBJ1-1; D gene: -; V gene: TRBV29-1
CDR3 protein: CASSPSGAPYNEQFF; CDR3 DNA: TGCGCCAGCAGCCCCTCGGGAGCCCCCTACAATGAGCAGTTCTTC; J gene: TRBJ2-1; D gene: -; V gene: TRBV4-1
CDR3 protein: CSVESFYEQYF; CDR3 DNA: TGCAGCGTTGAGTCATTCTACGAGCAGTACTTC; J gene: TRBJ2-7; D gene: -; V gene: TRBV29-1
CDR3 protein: CASSSGGVEAFF; CDR3 DNA: TGTGCCAGCAGCTCTGGGGGGGTTGAGGCTTTCTTT; J gene: TRBJ1-1; D gene: -; V gene: TRBV5-6
CDR3 protein: CASSYGQGVGYTEAFF; CDR3 DNA: TGTGCCAGCAGTTACGGGCAGGGGGTGGGCTACACTGAAGCTTTCTTT; J gene: TRBJ1-1; D gene: TRBD1; V gene: TRBV6-6
CDR3 protein: CASNPPGRTTEAFF; CDR3 DNA: TGTGCCAGCAACCCACCAGGGAGGACCACTGAAGCTTTCTTT; J gene: TRBJ1-1; D gene: -; V gene: TRBV4-2
CDR3 protein: CASSRQGQETQYF; CDR3 DNA: TGCGCCAGCAGCCGACAGGGACAAGAGACCCAGTACTTC; J gene: TRBJ2-5; D gene: TRBD1; V gene: TRBV5-1
CDR3 protein: CASQSRTYNEQFF; CDR3 DNA: TGTGCCAGCCAGAGCAGGACCTACAATGAGCAGTTCTTC; J gene: TRBJ2-1; D gene: -; V gene: TRBV19
CDR3 protein: CASSLGGGGTEAFF; CDR3 DNA: TGTGCCAGCAGCCTTGGGGGGGGAGGCACTGAAGCTTTCTTT; J gene: TRBJ1-1; D gene: -; V gene: TRBV27
CDR3 protein: CASSFDRGPGTEAFF; CDR3 DNA: TGCGCCAGCAGCTTTGACAGGGGGCCGGGCACTGAAGCTTTCTTT; J gene: TRBJ1-1; D gene: TRBD1; V gene: TRBV5-1
CDR3 protein: CASSEARGYTF; CDR3 DNA: TGTGCCAGCAGTGAAGCCCGGGGCTACACCTTC; J gene: TRBJ1-2; D gene: -; V gene: TRBV6-1
CDR3 protein: CASSRAGGGEQFF; CDR3 DNA: TGTGCCAGCAGTCGAGCGGGAGGTGGTGAGCAGTTCTTC; J gene: TRBJ2-1; D gene: TRBD2; V gene: TRBV6-4
CDR3 protein: CASSQEGELSPNTEAFF; CDR3 DNA: TGTGCCAGCAGCCAAGAAGGGGAACTGAGCCCGAACACTGAAGCTTTCTTT; J gene: TRBJ1-1; D gene: -; V gene: TRBV4-2
CDR3 protein: CASSSSSWDSNYGYTF; CDR3 DNA: TGTGCCAGCAGCTCCTCATCCTGGGACAGTAACTATGGCTACACCTTC; J gene: TRBJ1-2; D gene: TRBD1; V gene: TRBV7-9
CDR3 protein: CASSLGGVAEKLFF; CDR3 DNA: TGTGCCAGCAGCTTAGGCGGGGTTGCTGAAAAACTGTTTTTT; J gene: TRBJ1-4; D gene: -; V gene: TRBV7-9
CDR3 protein: CSAPLNEKLFF; CDR3 DNA: TGCAGTGCTCCCCTTAATGAAAAACTGTTTTTT; J gene: TRBJ1-4; D gene: -; V gene: TRBV20-1